What follows are 28 T cell receptor beta chains derived from one specimen sequenced in a study of Graves' ophthalmopathy and Graves' hyperthyroidism. RNA served as the template for amplifying TCR beta CDR3 regions. RT-PCR was first run with HTBI primers, then multiplex PCR in a second round. TCRdb re-analysed the multiplex PCR reads in MiXCR, keeping a single row per CDR3 protein. The sample includes about 620,000 distinct CDR3 sequences, around a fifth of them seen just once. The source material was peripheral blood. All receptors derive from a woman aged 18-29 years with stable Graves' hyperthyroidism. Some clones in this sample may be carry-over from other donors' samples.

Details on this clonotype: A much larger clone lies one base from this, so it may be a read error. The rearrangement uses TRBV12-3 or TRBV12-4 and TRBJ1-6; D gene ambiguous. V was clipped by 3 bases and J by 15 bases, with 15 bases between them. The CDR3 runs to 13 residues. CDR3: CASSLDRQSNLHF. The CDR3 DNA reads TGTGCCAGCAGTTTGGACCGACAATCAAACCTCCACTTT.

J is TRBJ1-2 and V is TRBV28; tentatively, D is TRBD1 (5 bases). The CDR3 sequence is 13 residues long. Deletions cut 6 bases from V and 11 bases from J, with 19 bases between. CDR1 MDHEN and CDR2 SYDVKM come from the germline V gene. The CDR3 sequence: CASRPGLWSGYTF. The CDR3 bases are TGTGCCAGCAGGCCGGGACTCTGGAGCGGGTACACCTTC.

This clonotype was found many times. Since no conserved phenylalanine or tryptophan closes the CDR3, a read error is the likely cause. The chain combines TRBV12-3 or TRBV12-4 with TRBJ1-5, with D perhaps TRBD1 (6 bases). The length of the CDR3 is 14 residues. V was shortened by 6 bases and J by 7 bases, with 16 bases between the two germline ends. CDR3 loop: CASSPGLQGQPQHL. CDR3 DNA: TGTGCCAGCAGCCCGGGGTTACAGGGCCAGCCCCAGCATCTT.

The sample holds many counts of this clonotype. The V and J genes are TRBV19 and TRBJ1-2; tentatively, D is TRBD1 (6 bases). This CDR3 comprises 12 residues. Trimming removed 5 bases from V and 7 bases from J, with 11 bases in between. Germline-derived CDR1 and CDR2 are LNHDA and SQIVND (reference sequence). The CDR3: CASSSQGAGYTF. The CDR3, as DNA: TGTGCCAGTAGTTCACAGGGTGCTGGCTACACCTTC.

This clonotype was recorded at least ten times. The DNA of the CDR3 is TGTGCCAGCAGCTGGGGGACAGACGCCTACGAGCAGTACTTC. The encoded protein is CASSWGTDAYEQYF. The V gene is TRBV7-9, the J gene TRBJ2-7, with 7 nucleotides matching TRBD1. In germline, CDR1 is SEHNR, CDR2 FQNEAQ (reference sequence). The ends lost 4 bases at V and 2 bases at J; junction bases unmatched: 5. This CDR3 has 14 residues.

This clonotype was recorded many times. The V gene is TRBV2, the J gene TRBJ1-5; D might be TRBD1 (6 bases). This CDR3 is 15 amino acids long. V was trimmed by 6 bases and J by 6 bases, leaving 18 bases between them. The germline V gene has CDR1 SNHLY and CDR2 FYNNEI. CDR3 bases: TGTGCCAGCAGACCAAACAGGGTCGGAGGTCAGCCCCAGCATTTT. It yields the protein CASRPNRVGGQPQHF.

The sample holds many counts of this clonotype. A read error may be the cause here, since a much bigger clone is one base away. The rearrangement links TRBV11-3 to TRBJ1-1, with D possibly TRBD1 on 5 matching bases. CDR3 length: 12 amino acids. CDR1 and CDR2 from the germline V gene are SGHNT and YENEEA. The V end lost 4 bases, the J end lost 4 bases, and 7 bases lay between the germline ends. CDR3 nucleotides: TGTGCCAGCAGCTCCGGGGCCACTGAAGCTTTCTTT. This translates into CASSSGATEAFF.

In this sample, this clonotype turned up many times. The chain is built from TRBV7-2 and TRBJ1-2, with unresolved D. V gave up 7 bases and J gave up 0 bases, with 9 bases separating them. The CDR3 loop spans 13 amino acids. Germline CDR1 SGHTA, CDR2 FQGNSA. The CDR3 spells CASTPSPNYGYTF. The DNA for the CDR3 is TGTGCCAGCACCCCGTCACCTAACTATGGCTACACCTTC.

This clonotype was recorded a few times. This rearrangement joins TRBV19 to TRBJ1-1; D is unresolved. The CDR3 totals 13 residues. Germline CDR1 LNHDA, CDR2 SQIVND (reference sequence). V was cut by 5 bases and J by 6 bases, with 13 bases left in between. The CDR3 region has the DNA TGTGCCAGTAGTCCGAGGCACGAGGCTGAAGCTTTCTTT. Translated: CASSPRHEAEAFF.

This clonotype was counted at least ten times. The chain employs TRBV5-1 and TRBJ1-1, with TRBD1 as a possible D gene (6 bases). With 3 bases removed from V and 6 bases from J, the gap between germline ends came to 15 bases. This CDR3 contains 14 residues. Germline V lookup: CDR1 SGHRS, CDR2 YFSETQ. The CDR3 reads CASSSGTRASEAFF. The CDR3 bases are TGCGCCAGCAGCTCCGGGACACGGGCTTCTGAAGCTTTCTTT.

The rearrangement joins TRBV30 to TRBJ2-7; D gene uncertain. Germline CDR1 reads GTSNPN; CDR2 reads SVGIG (reference sequence). With 0 bases removed from V and 3 bases from J, the gap between germline ends came to 9 bases. The CDR3 runs to 13 residues. CDR3 DNA: TGTGCCTGGAGTGTACGACGGCTCTACGAGCAGTACTTC. Protein product: CAWSVRRLYEQYF.

This clonotype showed up just a few times. This chain links TRBV7-3 with TRBJ2-2, with D perhaps given as TRBD1 or TRBD2 (5 bases each). V was cut by 7 bases and J by 7 bases, with 10 bases left in between. Looked up from germline, CDR1 is SGHTA and CDR2 is FQGTGA. The CDR3 runs to 12 residues. CDR3 sequence: CASTGRDGELFF. The CDR3 coding sequence is TGTGCCAGCACGGGGCGAGACGGGGAGCTGTTTTTT.

This clonotype was recorded a few times. This chain joins TRBV12-3 or TRBV12-4 and TRBJ1-3; D call uncertain. The CDR3 sequence is 16 residues long. Trimming stripped 6 bases from V and 4 bases from J, with 19 bases between. CDR3 protein: CASRRGGVGRGNTIYF. CDR3 in DNA: TGTGCCAGCAGACGCGGTGGGGTAGGAAGGGGAAACACCATATATTTT.

This clonotype was counted only a few times. V is TRBV4-2 and J is TRBJ2-7; D gene uncertain. With 0 bases removed from V and 5 bases from J, the gap between germline ends came to 11 bases. Germline V CDR1 and CDR2: LGHNA, YNFKEQ. The CDR3 contains 14 residues. CDR3 protein: CASSQDGGTNEQYF. The CDR3 DNA follows: TGTGCCAGCAGCCAAGACGGCGGAACGAACGAGCAGTACTTC.

V usage is TRBV12-3 or TRBV12-4 and J usage is TRBJ1-2; TRBD1 might be the D (6 bases). The CDR3 runs to 15 residues. Trimming cost V 9 bases and J 8 bases, with 25 bases left between them. The CDR3: CASLARGAGNFGYTF. The CDR3, as DNA: TGTGCCAGTCTCGCGAGGGGGGCAGGGAATTTCGGCTACACCTTC.

In this sample, this clonotype turned up a few times. Possible read error: a much larger clone is one base away. This CDR3 is CASSPTGGAPEAFF. The CDR3 DNA reads TGTGCCAGCAGCCCGACAGGGGGCGCTCCCGAAGCTTTCTTT. This sequence joins TRBV12-3 or TRBV12-4 and TRBJ1-1; 10 bases line up with TRBD1. Trimming at V came to 6 bases and at J to 8 bases, leaving 9 bases not matched to a gene. This CDR3 has 14 residues.

V is TRBV29-1 and J is TRBJ1-1; D remains unclear. The CDR3 consists of 13 residues. The V and J ends lost 7 bases and 1 base respectively, with 13 bases between them. From germline, CDR1 is SQVTM and CDR2 ANQGSEA. CDR3 DNA: TGCAGCGCTAACTCGGCACCGAACACTGAAGCTTTCTTT. Translation gives CSANSAPNTEAFF.

This clonotype was detected many times. The chain has TRBV28 and TRBJ2-7, with 7 bases fitting TRBD1. The CDR3 is 15 amino acids. Trimming took 7 bases from V and 3 from J; bases not matched to a gene: 12. The germline gives CDR1 MDHEN, CDR2 SYDVKM. This chain's CDR3 is CASTRPTGTSYEQYF. CDR3 DNA sequence: TGTGCCAGCACTAGACCGACAGGGACCAGCTACGAGCAGTACTTC.

In this sample, this clonotype turned up many times. The V and J genes are TRBV6-1 and TRBJ1-1; D is ambiguous. CDR3 length: 14 residues. Germline V gene sequence: CDR1 MNHNS, CDR2 SASEGT. Trimming stripped 0 bases from V and 7 bases from J, with 12 bases between. The CDR3 region is CASSEAWQSSEAFF. CDR3 in DNA: TGTGCCAGCAGTGAAGCATGGCAGTCAAGTGAAGCTTTCTTT.

This clonotype has just one count. This chain connects TRBV30 to TRBJ1-2; D gene unclear. Germline V gene data show CDR1 as GTSNPN and CDR2 as SVGIG (reference sequence). The V end lost 3 bases, the J end lost 4 bases, and 9 bases lay between the germline ends. The CDR3 extends over 12 amino acids. CDR3 in DNA: TGTGCCTGGAGCGCTGGAACCTATGGCTACACCTTC. As protein: CAWSAGTYGYTF.

The J gene is TRBJ2-5, the V gene TRBV3-1; 13 bases match TRBD2. CDR1 LGHDT and CDR2 YNNKEL come from the germline V gene (reference sequence). The V segment lost 0 bases and the J segment 5 bases; nucleotides outside the gene matches: 9. This CDR3 is 18 amino acids long. In nucleotides, the CDR3 is TGTGCCAGCAGCCAAGATTTTGGAACTAGCGGGGGGGTGGAGACCCAGTACTTC. Encoded protein: CASSQDFGTSGGVETQYF.

Ten or more counts support this clonotype. The rearrangement joins TRBV4-2 to TRBJ1-2; no definite D call. V was pared by 4 bases and J by 1 base, with 13 bases between. This CDR3 contains 15 residues. Germline lookup yields CDR1 LGHNA and CDR2 YNFKEQ. The CDR3 bases are TGTGCCAGCAGCCCCACAACGGGGTTTAACTATGGCTACACCTTC. Protein product: CASSPTTGFNYGYTF.

The chain has TRBV28 and TRBJ1-2; D is undetermined. V lost 5 bases to trimming and J lost 5 bases, with 21 bases between them. CDR3 size: 16 residues. Germline CDR1 reads MDHEN; CDR2 reads SYDVKM. This CDR3 reads CASSPNPRGLGYGYTF. DNA of the CDR3: TGTGCCAGCAGTCCAAACCCACGCGGGTTGGGGTATGGCTACACCTTC.

About this clonotype itself: A much more abundant neighbour one base away suggests this may be a read error. A read error is likely, as this CDR3 ends without the conserved phenylalanine or tryptophan. The chain combines TRBV18 with TRBJ1-2; D remains ambiguous. In germline, CDR1 is KGHSH, CDR2 LQKENI. The CDR3 runs 13 residues. Between the trimmed V and J ends, which lost 6 bases and 5 bases, there was a span of 13 bases. The CDR3 DNA reads TGTGCCAGCTCCGAAGCCGAGGGTTATGGCTACACCTCC. Amino acid sequence: CASSEAEGYGYTS.

This clonotype was seen at least ten times. Written as DNA, the CDR3 is TGCAGTGCTAGAGATACGGGACTTATCTACGAGCAGTACTTC. Its translation: CSARDTGLIYEQYF. V is TRBV20-1 and J is TRBJ2-7, with D maybe TRBD2 (6 bases). Germline lookup yields CDR1 DFQATT and CDR2 SNEGSKA (reference sequence). This CDR3 spans 14 amino acids. V was clipped by 0 bases and J by 3 bases, with 12 bases between them.

This chain joins TRBV9 and TRBJ1-2; no firm D call. Trimming removed 0 bases from V and 2 bases from J, with 5 bases in between. This CDR3 contains 13 residues. The germline V gene encodes CDR1 SGDLS and CDR2 YYNGEE. In DNA form, the CDR3 reads TGTGCCAGCAGCGTAGATGACAACTATGGCTACACCTTC. Translation gives CASSVDDNYGYTF. Drawing the rest from reference TRBV9 and TRBJ1-2, the complete variable domain is DSGVTQTPKHLITATGQRVTLRCSPRSGDLSVYWYQQSLDQGLQFLIQYYNGEERAKGNILERFSAQQFPDLHSELNLSSLELGDSALYFCASSVDDNYGYTFGSGTRLTVV.

This clonotype was counted only a few times. This sequence joins TRBV28 and TRBJ1-2, with 11 bases fitting TRBD1. The CDR3 extends over 14 amino acids. After removal of 4 bases from V and 7 bases from J, the junction contained 5 bases not matched to a gene. Per germline, CDR1 MDHEN and CDR2 SYDVKM. The DNA for the CDR3 is TGTGCCAGCAGTTCGCGGGGACAGGGGGTTGGCTACACCTTC. It is translated as CASSSRGQGVGYTF.

The rearrangement links TRBV6-1 to TRBJ1-5; D is ambiguous. The V and J ends lost 6 bases and 7 bases respectively, with 16 bases between them. Germline values: CDR1 MNHNS, CDR2 SASEGT. CDR3 length: 14 residues. CDR3 DNA: TGTGCCAGCAGCCCGGACGGCGGGGTCCAGCCCCAGCATTTT. Translating gives CASSPDGGVQPQHF.